The text below deals with one TCR beta chain. V shed 3 bases, J shed 7 bases, and the junction held 6 bases outside the gene matches. This CDR3 is 15 amino acids long. CDR1 and CDR2 from the germline V gene are SGHTA and FQGNSA. This specimen comes from a study of blood T cell repertoires in COVID-19. Background on the study: COVID-19 samples from acute and convalescent phases originated in the United States, Italy and Spain. Sample material is recorded as cDNA or gDNA derived from T cells, B-cell-depleted T cells, or PBMCs.

Original processing notes: Reference gene primer amplification yielded estimated nucleated cell counts. Assay used: immunoSEQ multiplex PCR; TCRdb lists only in-frame clones, some missing. V, J and clone size derive from that table, while D and trimming were established from the DNA sequence. Here the sample spans under 200,000 clones, 80% to 90% being singletons. What was sequenced was peripheral blood. The rearrangement links TRBV7-2 to TRBJ2-1, with TRBD2 matching over 10 bases. This receptor was taken from a woman of 80 years or more with acute or convalescent COVID-19. CDR3 sequence: CASSFIAGGWNEQFF. The CDR3 bases are TGTGCCAGCAGCTTTATAGCGGGAGGTTGGAATGAGCAGTTCTTC.